The 30 T cell receptor beta chains in this list originate from one sample, sequenced in a study of blood T cell repertoires in COVID-19. Clones were read by immunoSEQ multiplex PCR, and TCRdb kept only the in-frame ones, dropping some. The sample yields fewer than 150,000 clones, 90% seen once. Sequenced input: peripheral blood. These receptors were obtained from a woman aged 55-75 years with COVID-19, enrolled during active disease.

V usage is TRBV11-2 and J usage is TRBJ2-2, with D perhaps TRBD2 (5 bases). Germline V gives CDR1 SGHAT, CDR2 FQNNGV. The length of the CDR3 is 16 residues. The V end was cut by 3 bases, the J end by 4 bases, with 15 bases between. The CDR3 region has the DNA TGTGCCAGCAGCTTCCCGGGGTGGGCGGGCACCGGGGAGCTGTTTTTT. This encodes CASSFPGWAGTGELFF.

The V and J genes are TRBV30 and TRBJ2-3; a weak D match, TRBD2 (6 bases). Trimming stripped 0 bases from V and 5 bases from J, with 6 bases between. Germline CDR1 is GTSNPN and CDR2 is SVGIG (reference sequence). This CDR3 has 12 amino acids. CDR3 in amino acids: CAWSVGGDTQYF. The CDR3 DNA is TGTGCCTGGAGTGTCGGGGGAGATACGCAGTATTTT.

The chain has TRBV18 and TRBJ2-5, with D possibly being TRBD1 (6 bases). Germline V lookup: CDR1 KGHSH, CDR2 LQKENI. V lost 0 bases and J 3 bases, leaving 17 bases between the germline ends. The CDR3 extends over 17 amino acids. DNA for the CDR3: TGTGCCAGCTCACCACCTAACAGGGAGAGGGCAAAAGAGACCCAGTACTTC. This gives the protein CASSPPNRERAKETQYF.

V and J are TRBV29-1 and TRBJ1-2; TRBD1 might be the D (6 bases). V was trimmed by 3 bases and J by 4 bases, leaving 12 bases between them. Germline V lookup: CDR1 SQVTM, CDR2 ANQGSEA. The CDR3 covers 13 residues. The DNA of the CDR3 is TGCAGCGTTGACCCGACAGGTTCCTATGGCTACACCTTC. It specifies CSVDPTGSYGYTF.

This chain uses TRBV10-3 with TRBJ1-1; D may be TRBD1 (5 bases). The CDR3 is 13 amino acids. V lost 7 bases and J lost 6, with 15 bases in between. Germline V lookup: CDR1 ENHRY, CDR2 SYGVKD. The CDR3 sequence: CAIKGGSGPEAFF. The CDR3 DNA reads as TGTGCCATCAAAGGAGGGTCGGGGCCTGAAGCTTTCTTT.

V usage is TRBV6-1 and J usage is TRBJ1-2; D remains unclear. CDR1 and CDR2 from the germline V gene are MNHNS and SASEGT. The CDR3 extends over 13 amino acids. V was cut by 0 bases and J by 7 bases, with 9 bases left in between. DNA of the CDR3: TGTGCCAGCAGTGAAGCTCCGGGTTCTGGCTACACCTTC. Translating gives CASSEAPGSGYTF.

The chain is built from TRBV27 and TRBJ2-7; D is possibly TRBD1 (6 bases). The CDR3 has 14 residues. V gave up 1 base and J gave up 2 bases, with 9 bases separating them. Germline assignment: CDR1 MNHEY and CDR2 SMNVEV (reference sequence). In DNA form, the CDR3 reads TGTGCCAGCAGTTTATACAGGGCCGCCTACGAGCAGTACTTC. Protein: CASSLYRAAYEQYF.

The chain recombines TRBV4-2 with TRBJ1-2; D remains ambiguous. The CDR3 consists of 14 residues. The V and J ends lost 4 bases and 2 bases respectively, with 11 bases between them. The V gene's germline CDR1 is LGHNA and CDR2 YNFKEQ. CDR3 in DNA: TGTGCCAGCAGCCCGCCAAGAGGGAACTATGGCTACACCTTC. Its protein product is CASSPPRGNYGYTF.

The chain recombines TRBV7-8 with TRBJ2-1; possible D gene TRBD2, 5 bases. The germline V gene has CDR1 SGHVS and CDR2 FQNEAQ. CDR3 size: 16 residues. V lost 4 bases, J lost 3 bases, and 16 bases lay in between. CDR3 nucleotide sequence: TGTGCCAGCAGCTCGGGTTACTACGGGGACTACAATGAGCAGTTCTTC. Amino acid sequence: CASSSGYYGDYNEQFF.

This clone came up a few times. This chain uses TRBV6-5 with TRBJ1-5; D remains ambiguous. Trimming left V 2 bases short and J 0 bases short, with 8 bases between. The germline CDR1 and CDR2 sequences are MNHEY and SVGAGI. The CDR3 loop spans 15 amino acids. CDR3 sequence: CASSYTGYSNQPQHF. Here the CDR3 DNA reads TGTGCCAGCAGTTACACCGGGTATAGCAATCAGCCCCAGCATTTT.

J is TRBJ1-1 and V is TRBV7-8; 8 bases map to TRBD1. Germline CDR1 reads SGHVS; CDR2 reads FQNEAQ. This CDR3 comprises 17 residues. V was clipped by 6 bases and J by 1 base; unmatched bases: 13. The CDR3, as DNA: TGTGCCAGCAGTTCTAGGAATATCGGGACAGGGAACACTGAAGCTTTCTTT. Protein sequence: CASSSRNIGTGNTEAFF.

The chain couples TRBV5-8 to TRBJ1-1; perhaps TRBD1 as D (5 bases). This CDR3 contains 12 residues. Germline values: CDR1 SGHTS, CDR2 YDEGEE. V was trimmed by 4 bases and J by 4 bases, leaving 8 bases between them. CDR3 in DNA: TGTGCCAGCAGCAACGGGGGCACTGAAGCTTTCTTT. Its translation: CASSNGGTEAFF.

V and J are TRBV2 and TRBJ1-5; D is perhaps TRBD1 (5 bases). Germline V gene lookup returns CDR1 SNHLY and CDR2 FYNNEI. With 3 bases removed from V and 2 bases from J, the gap between germline ends came to 14 bases. The CDR3 totals 16 residues. CDR3 coding DNA: TGTGCCAGCAGTGATTCCGCAGGGATTGGCAATCAGCCCCAGCATTTT. Translation: CASSDSAGIGNQPQHF.

The genes are TRBV6-5 and TRBJ2-1; 8 nucleotides agree with TRBD2. Germline values: CDR1 MNHEY, CDR2 SVGAGI. The J segment lost 8 bases and the V segment lost 5 bases, leaving 8 bases of the junction unmatched. The CDR3 has 14 residues. The CDR3: CASSPGLVMHEQFF. CDR3 nucleotide sequence: TGTGCCAGCAGTCCGGGACTAGTCATGCATGAGCAGTTCTTC.

This clone has more than one count but fewer than ten. CDR3 loop: CASSYSGTGLNQPQHF. The CDR3 region has the DNA TGTGCCAGCAGTTACTCAGGTACAGGCCTCAATCAGCCCCAGCATTTT. The chain has TRBV6-2 or TRBV6-3 and TRBJ1-5, with D maybe TRBD1 (5 bases). From germline, CDR1 is MNHEY and CDR2 SVGEGT. The CDR3 runs to 16 residues. V was pared by 0 bases and J by 3 bases, with 12 bases between.

V and J are TRBV2 and TRBJ1-4, with 8 nucleotides matching TRBD1. CDR3 length: 12 residues. CDR1 and CDR2 (germline): SNHLY, FYNNEI. J lost 6 bases, V lost 9 bases, and 3 bases had no gene match. Here the CDR3 reads CASGTGYEKLFF. The CDR3 bases are TGTGCCAGTGGGACAGGATATGAAAAACTGTTTTTT.

The chain joins TRBV7-6 to TRBJ1-3; unclear D gene. Germline V gives CDR1 SGHVS, CDR2 FNYEAQ. V lost 6 bases to trimming and J lost 0 bases, with 9 bases between them. The CDR3 spans 14 residues. In DNA form, the CDR3 reads TGTGCCAGCAGTGAGGAAAGCTCTGGAAACACCATATATTTT. It codes for CASSEESSGNTIYF.

In DNA, the CDR3 is TGTGCCAGCAGCTCAAACAGGGCCCTTGAAGCTTTCTTT. Its protein product is CASSSNRALEAFF. The chain employs TRBV7-6 and TRBJ1-1; the D gene is possibly TRBD1 (6 bases). Germline V lookup: CDR1 SGHVS, CDR2 FNYEAQ. The germline V and J ends were trimmed by 4 bases and 7 bases, with 13 bases remaining between them. The CDR3 is 13 amino acids.

This rearrangement joins TRBV18 to TRBJ1-5; D is perhaps TRBD1 (6 bases). This CDR3 is 15 amino acids long. The V gene lost 3 bases and the J gene lost 11 bases, with 20 bases spanning the gap. CDR1 and CDR2 from the germline V gene are KGHSH and LQKENI. The CDR3 DNA is TGTGCCAGCTCACCGGGAGTTCCCCGAGGGGGGGCCCAGCATTTT. This sequence encodes CASSPGVPRGGAQHF.

With regard to this clone: The same CDR3 also results from other DNA sequences found in this sample. This chain uses TRBV3-1 (or the pseudogene TRBV3-2) with TRBJ1-6; perhaps TRBD1 as D (6 bases). CDR1 and CDR2 from the germline V gene are LGHDT and YNNKEL (reference sequence). This CDR3 is built from 14 residues. Trimming removed 1 base at V and 7 bases at J, with 8 bases between. The CDR3 spells CASSQAGANSPLHF. DNA of the CDR3: TGTGCCAGCAGCCAAGCAGGGGCGAATTCACCCCTCCACTTT.

The chain has TRBV7-9 and TRBJ1-2; the match to TRBD1 covers 9 bases. The CDR3 consists of 13 residues. The germline CDR1 and CDR2 sequences are SEHNR and FQNEAQ (reference sequence). Trimming at V came to 4 bases and at J to 5 bases, leaving 2 bases not matched to a gene. CDR3 residues: CASSSDRGYGYTF. The DNA of the CDR3 is TGTGCCAGCAGCTCGGACAGGGGTTATGGCTACACCTTC.

The V and J genes are TRBV27 and TRBJ1-2; possible D gene TRBD1, 6 bases. V was clipped by 0 bases and J by 3 bases, with 11 bases between them. The CDR3 runs to 15 residues. The germline V gene encodes CDR1 MNHEY and CDR2 SMNVEV (reference sequence). The CDR3: CASSLSNRVHYGYTF. In DNA, the CDR3 is TGTGCCAGCAGTTTATCGAACAGGGTGCACTATGGCTACACCTTC.

DNA for the CDR3: TGTGCCAGTAGTCGGGACAGGGGCGGTAATCAGCCCCAGCATTTT. Encoded protein: CASSRDRGGNQPQHF. This sequence joins TRBV19 and TRBJ1-5, with 10 bases aligning to TRBD1. CDR1 is LNHDA and CDR2 is SQIVND in the germline V gene (reference sequence). Trimming cost V 5 bases and J 4 bases; bases outside gene matches: 5. The CDR3 loop spans 15 amino acids.

The chain joins TRBV27 to TRBJ2-1, with D tentatively TRBD2 (7 bases). The germline CDR1 and CDR2 sequences are MNHEY and SMNVEV (reference sequence). V lost 2 bases to trimming and J lost 9 bases, with 11 bases between them. The CDR3 runs 13 residues. Written as DNA, the CDR3 is TGTGCCAGCAGTTTAACGCGGGGGCGTGAGCAGTTCTTC. It codes for CASSLTRGREQFF.

The J gene is TRBJ2-2, the V gene TRBV7-6, with 8 bases lining up with TRBD1. The V and J ends lost 5 bases and 5 bases, in that order; junction bases with no gene match: 4. Germline V gives CDR1 SGHVS, CDR2 FNYEAQ. The CDR3 sequence is 14 residues long. The CDR3 DNA sequence: TGTGCCAGCAGCCCGAGGACAGGGACCGGGGAGCTGTTTTTT. Its protein product is CASSPRTGTGELFF. The full variable domain, its missing parts supplied by reference TRBV7-6 and TRBJ2-2, is GAGVSQSPRYKVTKRGQDVALRCDPISGHVSLYWYRQALGQGPEFLTYFNYEAQQDKSGLPNDRFSAERPEGSISTLTIQRTEQRDSAMYRCASSPRTGTGELFFGEGSRLTVL.

The rearrangement joins TRBV29-1 to TRBJ2-6; D uncertain. The V and J ends lost 6 bases and 4 bases respectively, with 13 bases between them. The CDR3 runs to 14 residues. Germline values: CDR1 SQVTM, CDR2 ANQGSEA. CDR3 nucleotides: TGCAGCGTGCGACTGACTGCGGGGGCCAACGTCCTGACTTTC. Translated: CSVRLTAGANVLTF.

The rearrangement joins TRBV27 to TRBJ1-5; TRBD1 aligns across 12 bases. Germline trimming cut 5 bases from V and 3 bases from J; bases unmatched to any gene: 8. Germline values: CDR1 MNHEY, CDR2 SMNVEV (reference sequence). The CDR3 sequence is 17 residues long. The CDR3 DNA follows: TGTGCCAGCAGTCCGGGACAGGGGGCACCCGCCAATCAGCCCCAGCATTTT. Its translation: CASSPGQGAPANQPQHF.

This chain uses TRBV5-4 with TRBJ2-1; D is perhaps TRBD1 (6 bases). CDR3 length: 15 residues. From germline, CDR1 is SGHNT and CDR2 YYREEE (reference sequence). With 4 bases removed from V and 2 bases from J, the gap between germline ends came to 13 bases. CDR3 loop: CASSETGATYNEQFF. In nucleotides, the CDR3 is TGTGCCAGCAGCGAGACAGGTGCTACCTACAATGAGCAGTTCTTC. The full variable domain, in which reference TRBV5-4 and TRBJ2-1 provide the parts outside the CDR3, is ETGVTQSPTHLIKTRGQQVTLRCSSQSGHNTVSWYQQALGQGPQFIFQYYREEENGRGNFPPRFSGLQFPNYSSELNVNALELDDSALYLCASSETGATYNEQFFGPGTRLTVL.

As DNA, the CDR3 is TGTGCCAGCAGCCTCGGACAGGTTGGTCTGGGGGAAAAACTGTTTTTT. Amino acids: CASSLGQVGLGEKLFF. V and J are TRBV7-9 and TRBJ1-4; 7 positions match TRBD1. The V and J ends lost 5 bases and 8 bases, in that order; junction bases with no gene match: 14. The germline gives CDR1 SEHNR, CDR2 FQNEAQ (reference sequence). CDR3 length: 16 residues.

This clone was observed a single time. The chain recombines TRBV18 with TRBJ1-2; D remains unclear. CDR3 length: 16 amino acids. Between the trimmed V and J ends, which lost 2 bases and 4 bases, there was a span of 17 bases. CDR1 KGHSH and CDR2 LQKENI come from the germline V gene. The CDR3 here is CASSPEWEGGFYGYTF. The CDR3 DNA reads as TGTGCCAGCTCACCAGAGTGGGAGGGAGGCTTCTATGGCTACACCTTC.